This TCR beta chain was sequenced during a study of blood T cell repertoires in COVID-19. Study-wide background: The cDNA or gDNA used as material had been derived from T cells, B-cell-depleted T cells, or PBMCs.

The length of the CDR3 is 15 residues. Trimming removed 3 bases from V and 1 base from J; junction bases left unmatched: 4. Germline loops: CDR1 LNHNV, CDR2 YYDKDF (reference sequence). Per the original data handling: Estimation of nucleated cell counts was performed using reference gene primer amplification. Libraries were prepared by immunoSEQ multiplex PCR; TCRdb keeps only in-frame clonotypes and omits some of them. V, J and clone size were drawn from that table, and D and trimming were deduced from the DNA. The sample records around 180,000 clones, about nine tenths being singletons. This receptor was taken from a young woman with acute or convalescent COVID-19. Sequencing was carried out using peripheral blood. The chain uses TRBV15 and TRBJ2-5; TRBD2 aligns across 8 bases. CDR3 sequence reads: CATSRGGLAQETQYF. The CDR3 DNA follows: TGTGCCACCAGCAGGGGTGGACTAGCCCAAGAGACCCAGTACTTC.